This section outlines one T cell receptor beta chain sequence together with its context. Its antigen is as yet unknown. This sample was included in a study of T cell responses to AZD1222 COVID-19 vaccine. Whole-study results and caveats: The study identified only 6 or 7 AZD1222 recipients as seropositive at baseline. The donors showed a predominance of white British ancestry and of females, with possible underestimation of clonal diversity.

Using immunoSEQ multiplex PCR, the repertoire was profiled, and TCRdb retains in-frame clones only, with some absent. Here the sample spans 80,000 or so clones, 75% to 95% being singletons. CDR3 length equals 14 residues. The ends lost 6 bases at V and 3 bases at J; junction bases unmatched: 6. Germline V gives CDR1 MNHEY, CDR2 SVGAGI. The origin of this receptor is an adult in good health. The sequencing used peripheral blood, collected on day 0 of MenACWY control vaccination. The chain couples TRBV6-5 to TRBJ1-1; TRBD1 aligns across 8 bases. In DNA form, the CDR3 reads TGTGCCAGCAGGGCAACAGGGGGGTACACTGAAGCTTTCTTT. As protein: CASRATGGYTEAFF.